The rows below give T cell receptor beta chains drawn from one sample of a study of neurological immune-mediated disorders. One entry per CDR3 protein, called by TCRdb with MiXCR from the 5' RACE reads. The repertoire holds 100,000 to 150,000 distinct CDR3 sequences, with more than 2.5% as singletons. What was sequenced was PBMCs. The receptors derive from a woman between 25 and 40 years old with multiple sclerosis. Both conserved end residues are part of each CDR3. D genes are given only for firm matches. Rows may omit the clone size; those that give it use once, few, many or a size class.

TRBJ1-1 | many | . | TRBV5-1 | TGCGCCAGCAGCATCCAGACGAACATGAACACTGAAGCTTTCTTT | CASSIQTNMNTEAFF
TRBJ2-5 | many | . | TRBV20-1 | TGCAGTGCTAGAGATAAGGGGTATTCTCAAGAGACCCAGTACTTC | CSARDKGYSQETQYF
TRBJ1-5 | many | TRBD1 | TRBV29-1 | TGCAGCGTTAGCCGACAGGGTCAGCCCCAGCATTTT | CSVSRQGQPQHF
TRBJ1-3 | many | TRBD1 | TRBV20-1 | TGCAGTGCCACCGGGACAGTGCCTTCTGGAAACACCATATATTTT | CSATGTVPSGNTIYF
TRBJ2-7 | many | TRBD1 | TRBV20-1 | TGCAGTGCTAGAGATACCAGGGGGCTGTGGGAGCAGTACTTC | CSARDTRGLWEQYF
TRBJ2-1 | many | . | TRBV4-3 | TGCGCCAGCAGCCAAGAAGTTGTAATTAATGAGCAGTTCTTC | CASSQEVVINEQFF
TRBJ1-5 | few | TRBD1 | TRBV20-1 | TGCAGTGCTACCCGGGGACAGGGATTTACTCAGCCCCAGCATTTT | CSATRGQGFTQPQHF
TRBJ2-2 | many | . | TRBV6-5 | TGTGCCAGCACTCTATTAGGGCAGCAAGCGAACACCGGGGAGCTGTTTTTT | CASTLLGQQANTGELFF
TRBJ1-6 | many | . | TRBV5-1 | TGCGCCAGCAGCTTGGACCGGGGGAATAGGGGGAATTCACCCCTCCACTTT | CASSLDRGNRGNSPLHF
TRBJ2-7 | many | . | TRBV6-5 | TGTGCCAGCAGGGAGAGTGGACTCTACGAGCAGTACTTC | CASRESGLYEQYF
TRBJ1-1 | many | TRBD1 | TRBV7-2 | TGTGCCAGCAACCTAATGACAGGGCCTGAAGCTTTCTTT | CASNLMTGPEAFF
TRBJ1-2 | many | TRBD1 | TRBV5-1 | TGCGCCAGCAGCGGGGACAGTAACTATGGCTACACCTTC | CASSGDSNYGYTF
TRBJ1-2 | many | . | TRBV27 | TGTGCCAGCAGTGTAGGGAGTAACTATGGCTACACCTTC | CASSVGSNYGYTF
TRBJ2-5 | many | TRBD2 | TRBV29-1 | TGCAGCGTTGTAACTAGCGGGGGGTCTGGGGAGACCCAGTACTTC | CSVVTSGGSGETQYF
TRBJ2-7 | many | . | TRBV6-1 | TGTGCCAGCAGTGAAAACCCCTACGAGCAGTACTTC | CASSENPYEQYF
TRBJ2-3 | many | . | TRBV6-5 | TGTGCCAGCAGGAAGAGCACAGATACGCAGTATTTT | CASRKSTDTQYF
TRBJ2-7 | few | . | TRBV29-1 | TGCAGCGCAAATCAGGGAACCGAGCAGTACTTC | CSANQGTEQYF
TRBJ1-1 | many | . | TRBV12-3/TRBV12-4 | TGTGCCAGCAGGAGCGACAGTGAATATCCGAAAGCTTTCTTT | CASRSDSEYPKAFF
TRBJ1-4 | many | . | TRBV9 | TGTGCCAGCAGCGTAGCAGGCTCGAATGAAAAACTGTTTTTT | CASSVAGSNEKLFF
TRBJ1-5 | many | . | TRBV4-3 | TGCGCCAGCAGCCAAGATGAGGGGTTGGGTCAGCCCCAGCATTTT | CASSQDEGLGQPQHF
TRBJ2-3 | many | TRBD1 | TRBV20-1 | TGCAGTGCCAAGAGAGGGGGGACAGGGCTCGCAGATACGCAGTATTTT | CSAKRGGTGLADTQYF
TRBJ2-1 | many | . | TRBV10-3 | TGTGCCATCAGTGCCGAGGGCCCCAATGAGCAGTTCTTC | CAISAEGPNEQFF
TRBJ1-2 | many | TRBD1 | TRBV7-2 | TGTGCCAGCAGCTCCATTGGACAGGGGGCATTTCTTGGCTACACCTTC | CASSSIGQGAFLGYTF
TRBJ1-3 | many | . | TRBV12-3/TRBV12-4 | TGTGCCAGCAGCTCGTGGGGGTCTGGAAACACCATATATTTT | CASSSWGSGNTIYF
TRBJ2-3 | many | TRBD2 | TRBV5-1 | TGCGCCAGCAGCTTGGGGTCTAGCGGGAGGTGGACAGATACGCAGTATTTT | CASSLGSSGRWTDTQYF
TRBJ1-6 | many | TRBD1 | TRBV7-2 | TGTGCCAGCAGCTTAGAACAGGGGGCGAGGTCACCCCTCCACTTT | CASSLEQGARSPLHF
TRBJ1-5 | few | . | TRBV10-2 | TGCGCCACCCAAGGTGGGTCCAATCAGCCCCAGCATTTT | CATQGGSNQPQHF
TRBJ1-4 | many | . | TRBV29-1 | TGCAGCGTTGAGAGGGAGATCGGGACCCCTCCTTTTTTT | CSVEREIGTPPFF
TRBJ2-1 | many | . | TRBV7-8 | TGTGCCAGCAGCTCGCCTGACAGGAACAATGAGCAGTTCTTC | CASSSPDRNNEQFF
TRBJ1-2 | many | TRBD1 | TRBV29-1 | TGCAGCGGTCGAGGGACAGGGTCTGGCTACACCTTC | CSGRGTGSGYTF
TRBJ2-7 | many | . | TRBV18 | TGTGCCAGCTCACCAATCGATGCCTACGAGCAGTACTTC | CASSPIDAYEQYF
TRBJ1-1 | many | . | TRBV5-1 | TGCGCCAGCAGCTTGGCCGAGAGCACTGAAGCTTTCTTT | CASSLAESTEAFF
TRBJ2-7 | many | . | TRBV20-1 | TGCAGTGCCCTAAGCGGCTACGAGCAGTACTTC | CSALSGYEQYF
TRBJ1-2 | many | . | TRBV12-3/TRBV12-4 | TGTGCCAGCACCGAGACAGCCACTTATGGCTACACCTTC | CASTETATYGYTF
TRBJ2-2 | many | TRBD1 | TRBV10-2 | TGCGCCAGCAAAGAGCAGGGGGCTGGCACCGGGGAGCTGTTTTTT | CASKEQGAGTGELFF
TRBJ1-2 | many | . | TRBV7-2 | TGTGCCAGCAGCTTAAAGGCTAACTATGGCTACACCTTC | CASSLKANYGYTF
TRBJ1-5 | . | . | TRBV14 | TGTGCCAGCAGGCTGGTCCTCCCTCCCCAGCATTTT | CASRLVLPPQHF
TRBJ2-7 | . | . | TRBV5-4 | TGTGCCAGCAGCTTAGGCGGAGACCCCTACGAGCAGTACTTC | CASSLGGDPYEQYF
TRBJ1-4 | many | . | TRBV12-3/TRBV12-4 | TGTGCCAGCAGCAATGAAAAACTGTTTTTT | CASSNEKLFF
TRBJ2-5 | many | . | TRBV18 | TGTGCCAGCTCACCACAGCGACAAGAGACCCAGTACTTC | CASSPQRQETQYF
TRBJ2-1 | many | TRBD2 | TRBV20-1 | TGCAGTTCTTCCCCCCAGACTAGCGGATTCTCCTACAATGAGCAGTTCTTC | CSSSPQTSGFSYNEQFF
TRBJ2-1 | many | . | TRBV20-1 | TGCAGTGCTAGAGATCGCGCTAGGAGGGGGGACGATGAGCAGTTCTTC | CSARDRARRGDDEQFF
TRBJ2-3 | . | . | TRBV9 | TGTGCCAGCAGCATAGATTGGTCAGGGGGCACAGATACGCAGTATTTT | CASSIDWSGGTDTQYF
TRBJ2-3 | many | TRBD2 | TRBV7-7 | TGTGCCAGCAGCTTAGTTGCGGGGGGCCGTTTGGATACGCAGTATTTT | CASSLVAGGRLDTQYF